This T cell receptor (beta chain) was obtained from a study of blood T cell repertoires in COVID-19. Study details: Acute and convalescent COVID-19 samples came from the United States, Italy and Spain. T cells, B-cell-depleted T cells, or PBMCs supplied cDNA or gDNA.

TCRdb keeps only in-frame clones here, not all; method: immunoSEQ multiplex PCR. The sample consists of 150,000 to 200,000 clones, 75% to 80% of them appearing once. The ends were cut back, 2 bases at V and 0 bases at J, with 14 bases in the middle. The germline gives CDR1 KGHSH, CDR2 LQKENI. This CDR3 comprises 18 residues. The V call is TRBV18, the J call TRBJ2-6; perhaps TRBD2 as D (6 bases). Sequencing was performed on peripheral blood. This clonotype was sampled from a woman aged 65 to 85 with acute or convalescent COVID-19. The CDR3 coding sequence is TGTGCCAGCTCACCAGGGGGGAAGGGGCCCTCTGGGGCCAACGTCCTGACTTTC. Protein sequence: CASSPGGKGPSGANVLTF.